These T cell receptor beta chains were read from a single sample in a study of identical twins. In TCRdb, the 5' RACE reads were re-called with MiXCR into one record per CDR3 protein. The sample holds 500,000 to 700,000 distinct CDR3 sequences, around 7.4% seen once. Another study also made use of these data, one on yellow fever vaccine responses in identical twins.

The specimen was PBMCs. The receptor set was obtained from a woman between 18 and 29 years old in good health. Both conserved end residues are part of each CDR3. The order of the fields is CDR3 length, V gene, D gene, clone size, J gene, CDR3 protein, CDR3 DNA. The D gene is left open where the match is weak. Where a row states a size, it is once, few, many or the class of an expanded clone; other rows omit it.

CDR3 length: 12; V gene: TRBV2; D gene: NA; clone size: many; J gene: TRBJ2-7; CDR3 protein: CASRKQGYEQYF; CDR3 DNA: TGTGCCAGCAGAAAACAGGGATACGAGCAGTACTTC
CDR3 length: 15; V gene: TRBV20-1; D gene: TRBD1; clone size: NA; J gene: TRBJ2-7; CDR3 protein: CSARDRTGSGYEQYF; CDR3 DNA: TGCAGTGCTAGAGATCGGACAGGGTCGGGCTACGAGCAGTACTTC
CDR3 length: 16; V gene: TRBV20-1; D gene: TRBD1; clone size: few; J gene: TRBJ2-5; CDR3 protein: CSAHGQGALVGETQYF; CDR3 DNA: TGCAGTGCACACGGACAGGGGGCTCTTGTAGGAGAGACCCAGTACTTC
CDR3 length: 14; V gene: TRBV4-1; D gene: NA; clone size: NA; J gene: TRBJ2-1; CDR3 protein: CASSQEVSGNEQFF; CDR3 DNA: TGCGCCAGCAGCCAAGAGGTTAGCGGAAATGAGCAGTTCTTC
CDR3 length: 13; V gene: TRBV29-1; D gene: NA; clone size: few; J gene: TRBJ2-7; CDR3 protein: CSVEDHPGREQYF; CDR3 DNA: TGCAGCGTTGAAGATCACCCAGGCCGGGAGCAGTACTTC
CDR3 length: 13; V gene: TRBV20-1; D gene: TRBD1; clone size: few; J gene: TRBJ1-5; CDR3 protein: CSAVTGLDQPQHF; CDR3 DNA: TGCAGTGCCGTGACAGGGTTGGATCAGCCCCAGCATTTT
CDR3 length: 18; V gene: TRBV5-1; D gene: TRBD2; clone size: few; J gene: TRBJ2-5; CDR3 protein: CASSLGSSGGSRQETQYF; CDR3 DNA: TGCGCCAGCAGCTTAGGTAGTAGCGGGGGCAGCCGGCAGGAAACCCAGTACTTC
CDR3 length: 13; V gene: TRBV3-1; D gene: NA; clone size: few; J gene: TRBJ2-4; CDR3 protein: CASSQERSGIQYF; CDR3 DNA: TGTGCCAGCAGCCAAGAACGTTCCGGGATTCAGTACTTC
CDR3 length: 13; V gene: TRBV7-6; D gene: NA; clone size: NA; J gene: TRBJ2-7; CDR3 protein: CASSSLDSYEQYF; CDR3 DNA: TGTGCCAGCAGCTCACTCGACTCCTACGAGCAGTACTTC
CDR3 length: 13; V gene: TRBV20-1; D gene: TRBD1; clone size: NA; J gene: TRBJ2-5; CDR3 protein: CSARTGGAKTQYF; CDR3 DNA: TGCAGTGCTCGTACAGGGGGCGCGAAGACCCAGTACTTC
CDR3 length: 17; V gene: TRBV12-3/TRBV12-4; D gene: NA; clone size: NA; J gene: TRBJ2-1; CDR3 protein: CASSGRTSHLRHNEQFF; CDR3 DNA: TGTGCCAGCAGTGGAAGAACTAGTCATCTCCGACACAATGAGCAGTTCTTC
CDR3 length: 13; V gene: TRBV5-1; D gene: TRBD2; clone size: many; J gene: TRBJ2-1; CDR3 protein: CASRPPSGTEQFF; CDR3 DNA: TGCGCCAGCAGGCCACCTAGCGGGACTGAGCAGTTCTTC
CDR3 length: 16; V gene: TRBV4-1; D gene: NA; clone size: few; J gene: TRBJ1-2; CDR3 protein: CASSQEEAWPYYGYTF; CDR3 DNA: TGCGCCAGCAGCCAAGAAGAGGCCTGGCCGTACTATGGCTACACCTTC
CDR3 length: 15; V gene: TRBV20-1; D gene: TRBD1; clone size: few; J gene: TRBJ2-4; CDR3 protein: CSAIPGQAGKNIQYF; CDR3 DNA: TGCAGTGCCATCCCCGGACAGGCTGGCAAAAACATTCAGTACTTC
CDR3 length: 14; V gene: TRBV19; D gene: NA; clone size: NA; J gene: TRBJ2-2; CDR3 protein: CASSPRHDTGELFF; CDR3 DNA: TGTGCCAGTAGTCCCCGACACGACACCGGGGAGCTGTTTTTT
CDR3 length: 18; V gene: TRBV12-3/TRBV12-4; D gene: TRBD2; clone size: NA; J gene: TRBJ2-1; CDR3 protein: CASSSRPGTSGRPNEQFF; CDR3 DNA: TGTGCCAGCAGTTCACGTCCCGGGACTAGCGGGAGACCCAATGAGCAGTTCTTC
CDR3 length: 15; V gene: TRBV5-1; D gene: NA; clone size: NA; J gene: TRBJ2-2; CDR3 protein: CASSLAGADTGELFF; CDR3 DNA: TGCGCCAGCAGCTTGGCCGGGGCCGACACCGGGGAGCTGTTTTTT
CDR3 length: 17; V gene: TRBV6-2/TRBV6-3; D gene: TRBD2; clone size: NA; J gene: TRBJ2-7; CDR3 protein: CASSRTLTSGSSYEQYF; CDR3 DNA: TGTGCCAGCAGCCGTACCTTGACTAGCGGGAGTTCCTACGAGCAGTACTTC
CDR3 length: 14; V gene: TRBV19; D gene: NA; clone size: NA; J gene: TRBJ1-5; CDR3 protein: CASSIGTSNQPQHF; CDR3 DNA: TGTGCCAGTAGTATTGGGACCAGCAATCAGCCCCAGCATTTT
CDR3 length: 17; V gene: TRBV5-1; D gene: TRBD2; clone size: NA; J gene: TRBJ2-3; CDR3 protein: CASSLASASGGTDTQYF; CDR3 DNA: TGCGCCAGCAGCTTGGCCTCGGCTAGCGGAGGCACAGATACGCAGTATTTT
CDR3 length: 15; V gene: TRBV9; D gene: NA; clone size: many; J gene: TRBJ1-3; CDR3 protein: CASSPLEISGNTIYF; CDR3 DNA: TGTGCCAGCAGCCCCCTAGAGATCTCTGGAAACACCATATATTTT
CDR3 length: 16; V gene: TRBV14; D gene: NA; clone size: many; J gene: TRBJ2-1; CDR3 protein: CASSQDTLFRNNEQFF; CDR3 DNA: TGTGCCAGCAGCCAAGATACCCTATTTCGCAACAATGAGCAGTTCTTC
CDR3 length: 16; V gene: TRBV27; D gene: NA; clone size: many; J gene: TRBJ1-6; CDR3 protein: CASSARSQGNISPLHF; CDR3 DNA: TGTGCCAGCAGTGCGCGCTCTCAGGGTAATATTTCACCCCTCCACTTT
CDR3 length: 18; V gene: TRBV7-6; D gene: TRBD2; clone size: few; J gene: TRBJ2-3; CDR3 protein: CASSSKPRLAGVTDTQYF; CDR3 DNA: TGTGCCAGCAGCTCCAAACCTCGACTAGCGGGGGTTACAGATACGCAGTATTTT
CDR3 length: 16; V gene: TRBV20-1; D gene: TRBD2; clone size: few; J gene: TRBJ2-2; CDR3 protein: CSARDLLAVTEGELFF; CDR3 DNA: TGCAGTGCTAGAGATCTACTAGCGGTTACAGAGGGGGAGCTGTTTTTT
CDR3 length: 16; V gene: TRBV5-1; D gene: NA; clone size: many; J gene: TRBJ2-3; CDR3 protein: CASSLGLAVATDTQYF; CDR3 DNA: TGCGCCAGCAGCTTGGGGCTAGCAGTGGCCACAGATACGCAGTATTTT
CDR3 length: 15; V gene: TRBV28; D gene: NA; clone size: many; J gene: TRBJ2-3; CDR3 protein: CASTEIRDWTDTQYF; CDR3 DNA: TGTGCCAGCACCGAAATCCGAGATTGGACAGATACGCAGTATTTT
CDR3 length: 16; V gene: TRBV28; D gene: TRBD2; clone size: NA; J gene: TRBJ2-5; CDR3 protein: CASSQLGSGGKETQYF; CDR3 DNA: TGTGCCAGCAGTCAACTGGGTAGCGGGGGTAAGGAGACCCAGTACTTC
CDR3 length: 12; V gene: TRBV4-1; D gene: NA; clone size: few; J gene: TRBJ2-1; CDR3 protein: CASSHLWEEQFF; CDR3 DNA: TGCGCCAGCAGCCACCTCTGGGAGGAGCAGTTCTTC
CDR3 length: 14; V gene: TRBV25-1; D gene: NA; clone size: many; J gene: TRBJ1-1; CDR3 protein: CASSETGTPGGAFF; CDR3 DNA: TGTGCCAGCAGTGAAACCGGGACACCGGGTGGAGCTTTCTTT
CDR3 length: 16; V gene: TRBV18; D gene: NA; clone size: NA; J gene: TRBJ1-4; CDR3 protein: CASSFQGTATNEKLFF; CDR3 DNA: TGTGCCAGCTCATTTCAAGGGACCGCAACTAATGAAAAACTGTTTTTT
CDR3 length: 14; V gene: TRBV28; D gene: TRBD1; clone size: few; J gene: TRBJ1-2; CDR3 protein: CASREDREYDGYTF; CDR3 DNA: TGTGCCAGCAGAGAGGACAGGGAGTATGATGGCTACACCTTC
CDR3 length: 18; V gene: TRBV3-1; D gene: NA; clone size: many; J gene: TRBJ2-1; CDR3 protein: CASSRSPKGTGSYNEQFF; CDR3 DNA: TGTGCCAGCAGCCGGTCACCTAAAGGGACTGGCTCCTACAATGAGCAGTTCTTC
CDR3 length: 14; V gene: TRBV3-1; D gene: NA; clone size: NA; J gene: TRBJ2-2; CDR3 protein: CASSRGGLTGELFF; CDR3 DNA: TGTGCCAGCAGCCGAGGAGGTTTAACCGGGGAGCTGTTTTTT
CDR3 length: 17; V gene: TRBV4-1; D gene: NA; clone size: NA; J gene: TRBJ2-3; CDR3 protein: CASSQEGPQREADTQYF; CDR3 DNA: TGCGCCAGCAGCCAAGAGGGTCCCCAGAGGGAGGCAGATACGCAGTATTTT
CDR3 length: 15; V gene: TRBV29-1; D gene: TRBD1; clone size: NA; J gene: TRBJ2-3; CDR3 protein: CSVDKDRPGTDTLYF; CDR3 DNA: TGCAGCGTAGATAAGGACAGGCCCGGCACAGATACGCTGTATTTT
CDR3 length: 14; V gene: TRBV7-9; D gene: NA; clone size: NA; J gene: TRBJ2-1; CDR3 protein: CASSQKTLNNEQFF; CDR3 DNA: TGTGCCAGCAGCCAGAAGACCCTTAACAATGAGCAGTTCTTC
CDR3 length: 16; V gene: TRBV11-2; D gene: NA; clone size: few; J gene: TRBJ1-1; CDR3 protein: CASSLVGVGGFTEAFF; CDR3 DNA: TGTGCCAGCAGCTTAGTAGGGGTCGGGGGATTCACTGAAGCTTTCTTT
CDR3 length: 18; V gene: TRBV18; D gene: NA; clone size: NA; J gene: TRBJ1-5; CDR3 protein: CASSLDRYPLNSNQPQHF; CDR3 DNA: TGTGCCAGCTCCCTGGACCGATATCCTCTGAATAGCAATCAGCCCCAGCATTTT
CDR3 length: 16; V gene: TRBV10-2; D gene: NA; clone size: few; J gene: TRBJ2-1; CDR3 protein: CASSESGTASYNEQFF; CDR3 DNA: TGCGCCAGCAGTGAGTCCGGGACCGCATCCTACAATGAGCAGTTCTTC
CDR3 length: 11; V gene: TRBV12-3/TRBV12-4; D gene: NA; clone size: many; J gene: TRBJ1-1; CDR3 protein: CASSFGGAAFF; CDR3 DNA: TGTGCCAGCAGTTTTGGGGGGGCGGCTTTCTTT